The 10 T cell receptor beta chains reported below all come from one sample, sequenced in a study of blood T cell repertoires in COVID-19. Profiled with immunoSEQ multiplex PCR; TCRdb holds only in-frame clones, not every one. The table shows about 49,000 clones, with about 63% occurring only once. Sample: peripheral blood. These receptors all stem from a woman aged 70 to 79 with acute or convalescent COVID-19.

In nucleotides, the CDR3 is TGTGCCAGCAGCGAACGAGGCTCCGGGCGGGACAATTCACCCCTCCACTTT. Encoded protein: CASSERGSGRDNSPLHF. The chain is built from TRBV9 and TRBJ1-6, with D maybe TRBD1 (5 bases). This CDR3 comprises 17 residues. Between the trimmed V and J ends, which lost 3 bases and 7 bases, there was a span of 20 bases. Germline CDR1 SGDLS, CDR2 YYNGEE.

The V and J genes are TRBV28 and TRBJ2-7; TRBD1 aligns across 7 bases. The CDR3 length is 14 residues. Germline V gene lookup returns CDR1 MDHEN and CDR2 SYDVKM. J gave up 2 bases and V 2 bases, and 3 bases lay outside the gene matches. The CDR3 here is CASSLGGQTYEQYF. CDR3 sequence (DNA): TGTGCCAGCAGTTTAGGGGGACAGACCTACGAGCAGTACTTC.

This rearrangement joins TRBV2 to TRBJ2-1; 12 positions match TRBD2. Germline V CDR1 and CDR2: SNHLY, FYNNEI. V lost 9 bases, J lost 6 bases, and 6 bases stayed unmatched. The CDR3 has 14 residues. The CDR3 region has the DNA TGTGCCAGTAGACTAGCGGGAGATGTCAATGAGCAGTTCTTC. Protein product: CASRLAGDVNEQFF.

This chain's CDR3 is CASSRKDREYHYEQYF. As DNA, the CDR3 is TGTGCCAGCAGCCGCAAGGACAGGGAATACCACTACGAGCAGTACTTC. The J gene is TRBJ2-7, the V gene TRBV7-3; 8 bases are shared with TRBD1. The CDR3 is 16 residues long. The V gene's germline CDR1 is SGHTA and CDR2 FQGTGA. The V and J ends lost 5 bases and 3 bases, in that order; junction bases with no gene match: 12.

The chain recombines TRBV18 with TRBJ2-1, with 11 bases fitting TRBD2. Germline V gene data show CDR1 as KGHSH and CDR2 as LQKENI. V lost 3 bases and J lost 6; bases outside the gene matches: 1. The CDR3 is 14 amino acids. CDR3 sequence reads: CASSPGLAANEQFF. The CDR3 bases are TGTGCCAGCTCACCGGGACTAGCGGCCAATGAGCAGTTCTTC.

V gene TRBV9 combines with J gene TRBJ2-1; 9 bases are a match to TRBD2. The V and J ends lost 4 bases and 0 bases, in that order; junction bases with no gene match: 8. CDR3 length equals 17 residues. CDR1 and CDR2 from the germline V gene are SGDLS and YYNGEE. CDR3 nucleotide sequence: TGTGCCAGCAGCTCGTCAGCGGGAGGTTTCTCCTACAATGAGCAGTTCTTC. This translates into CASSSSAGGFSYNEQFF.

The rearrangement joins TRBV5-1 to TRBJ2-1; 7 nucleotides match TRBD1. Germline lookup yields CDR1 SGHRS and CDR2 YFSETQ. The trim removed 2 bases at V and 0 bases at J, leaving 2 bases unmatched. The CDR3 extends over 15 amino acids. CDR3 amino acids: CASSLRDSSYNEQFF. The CDR3 bases are TGCGCCAGCAGCTTAAGGGACAGCTCCTACAATGAGCAGTTCTTC.

This clone was seen many times. The genes are TRBV4-1 and TRBJ1-1, with 10 nucleotides matching TRBD1. Germline V lookup: CDR1 MGHRA, CDR2 YSYEKL. This CDR3 comprises 16 residues. With 2 bases clipped from V and 4 bases from J, the junction kept 7 bases outside the gene matches. Here the CDR3 DNA reads TGCGCCAGCAGCCAACTGGACAGGGGGTTTCGCACTGAAGCTTTCTTT. Its protein is CASSQLDRGFRTEAFF.

The gene calls are TRBV5-3 and TRBJ2-3; 8 bases match TRBD2. TRBV5-3 is identified as an open reading frame with a role that is uncertain. This CDR3 contains 16 residues. After removal of 4 bases from V and 5 bases from J, the junction contained 12 bases not matched to a gene. The CDR3 DNA follows: TGTGCCAGAAGCGCCCCGGGAGGGACTCCCCTAGATACGCAGTATTTT. It is translated as CARSAPGGTPLDTQYF.

In its sample, this clone was seen a few times. J is TRBJ2-3 and V is TRBV10-2; the match to TRBD1 covers 7 bases. Trimming cost V 9 bases and J 3 bases; bases outside gene matches: 12. The CDR3 runs to 15 residues. Germline CDR1 WSHSY, CDR2 SAAADI. DNA of the CDR3: TGCGCCAGTTGTGAGCCGGGACAGTTGACAGATACGCAGTATTTT. Its translation is CASCEPGQLTDTQYF.